The clone carrying this T cell receptor beta chain was seen a single time. The CDR3 sequence is 16 residues long. Trimming removed 6 bases at V and 4 bases at J, with 18 bases between. Germline lookup yields CDR1 SGHAT and CDR2 FQNNGV. Study processing details: Amplified reference gene primers provided the basis for estimating nucleated cell counts. The table came from immunoSEQ multiplex PCR; TCRdb's copy has only in-frame clones and leaves some out. V, J and clone size reflect that table, while D and trimming were determined from the DNA. The table has some 140,000 clones, approximately 85% seen once. This specimen comes from a study of blood T cell repertoires in COVID-19. Overall study context: COVID-19 samples from acute and convalescent phases originated in the United States, Italy and Spain. T cells, B-cell-depleted T cells, or PBMCs supplied cDNA or gDNA.

Enrolled during active infection, Seattle patients were then followed longitudinally. This receptor was taken from a man aged 55 to 70 with COVID-19, enrolled during active disease. The J gene is TRBJ2-2, the V gene TRBV11-2, with D perhaps TRBD2 (6 bases). Specimen: peripheral blood. CDR3 sequence reads: CASSQGGLTGTGELFF. The CDR3 DNA sequence: TGTGCCAGCAGTCAAGGAGGGTTGACTGGCACCGGGGAGCTGTTTTTT.